This T cell receptor beta chain was sequenced during a study of tissue T cells after allogeneic stem cell transplantation. Repertoires were generated with immunoSEQ multiplex PCR, while TCRdb's copy carries only in-frame clones and drops some. The data show some 11,000 clones, with around two fifths seen just once and 1.8% held by the top ten. The time point here: mouse harvest day 7 after allogeneic transplant. Tail vein injection delivered 10^7 T-cell-depleted bone marrow cells and 10^6 splenic CD5+ T cells. B6 (H2b) cells into BALB/c (H2d) mice; tissues taken at day 7 or 14. In its sample, this clone was seen a few times. The gene names given are mouse names. The CDR3 extends 1 residue past the end of the read, so its final part is completed from the germline J gene. The V gene lost 4 bases and the J gene lost 0 bases, with 8 bases spanning the gap. Germline values: CDR1 KGHPV, CDR2 FQNQEV (reference sequence). This CDR3 comprises 14 residues.

The chain recombines TRBV26 with TRBJ2-5; D is ambiguous. Sequencing was performed on skin. The TCR comes from a female BALB/c mouse given C57BL/6 T cells with graft-versus-host disease after an allogeneic hematopoietic cell transplant. Partial CDR3 DNA: TGTGCCAGCAGTCATACACATAACCAAGACACCCAGTAC. Translation: CASSHTHNQDTQY. The entire CDR3 protein reads CASSHTHNQDTQYF.